This TCR beta chain was retrieved from a study of blood T cell repertoires in COVID-19. This clone was seen just once. The protocol was immunoSEQ multiplex PCR, while the TCRdb copy is restricted to in-frame clones and leaves out a portion. The data contain some 270,000 clones, approximately 90% of them singletons. Germline V gene sequence: CDR1 LNHDA, CDR2 SQIVND (reference sequence). Trimming cost V 9 bases and J 4 bases, with 12 bases left between them. The CDR3 contains 13 residues. The rearrangement joins TRBV19 to TRBJ2-2; D may be TRBD2 (6 bases). Sequenced input: peripheral blood. This sequence was found in a man aged 25-45 years with acute or convalescent COVID-19. The CDR3 protein is CASRRALTGELFF. For the CDR3, the DNA is TGTGCCAGCCGGAGGGCCCTCACCGGGGAGCTGTTTTTT.